This is a list of T cell receptor beta chains from one sample in a study of T cells after yellow fever vaccination. TCRdb re-called the 5' RACE reads with MiXCR, one entry per CDR3 protein. In the table there are under 300,000 distinct CDR3 sequences, approximately 6.3% of which are singletons. The specimen was CD4+ T cells sorted from PBMCs, collected on the day of the yellow fever booster vaccination. Receptor source: a man aged 25 to 40 who received the YFV17D yellow fever vaccine. Each CDR3 is given with its conserved first and last residue. A D gene is named only where the DNA matches it firmly. Clone size is stated in some rows and not others, as once, few, many or a class when expanded.

V	size	D	J	DNA	CDR3
TRBV7-2	.	.	TRBJ2-3	TGTGCCAGCAGCTTAGCGCTAGGACGGGATACGCAGTATTTT	CASSLALGRDTQYF
TRBV7-9	few	TRBD1	TRBJ2-1	TGTGCCAGCAGCTCACCACCTGGGACAGGGTGGTACAATGAGCAGTTCTTC	CASSSPPGTGWYNEQFF
TRBV7-2	.	.	TRBJ2-3	TGTGCCAGCAGCTTAGGTCAGCACACTAGCACAGATACGCAGTATTTT	CASSLGQHTSTDTQYF
TRBV7-2	few	.	TRBJ2-5	TGTGCCAGCAGCTCATTCAGCGTGGTTGCGGAGACCCAGTACTTC	CASSSFSVVAETQYF
TRBV18	once	.	TRBJ1-5	TGTGCCAGCTCACTGACAACTTCTATCGACGGTCAGCCCCAGCATTTT	CASSLTTSIDGQPQHF
TRBV7-2	many	TRBD2	TRBJ2-7	TGTGCCAGCAGCTTGGGCGGGAGCGGGCGCTACGAGCAGTACTTC	CASSLGGSGRYEQYF
TRBV6-2/TRBV6-3	.	.	TRBJ1-1	TGTGCCAGCAGTTACTCGTTCTTTGGAAGGGTGAGGAACACTGAAGCTTTCTTT	CASSYSFFGRVRNTEAFF
TRBV20-1	.	TRBD2	TRBJ2-5	TGCAGTGCTAGGAGAGTGAGCGGGAGCCGTTTCCAAGAGACCCAGTACTTC	CSARRVSGSRFQETQYF
TRBV12-3/TRBV12-4	many	.	TRBJ2-5	TGTGCCAGCACTCTTCGGTCCAGAGAGACCCAGTACTTC	CASTLRSRETQYF
TRBV5-1	.	TRBD1	TRBJ2-7	TGCGCCAGCCAGACAGGGTCCCGCGTCGGCTCCTACGAGCAGTACTTC	CASQTGSRVGSYEQYF
TRBV5-4	.	.	TRBJ2-7	TGTGCCAGCAGCCGGGGTCCGAATGTCTACGAGCAGTACTTC	CASSRGPNVYEQYF
TRBV25-1	few	.	TRBJ2-1	TGTGCCAGCAGTGCTACGACAGGACGGTCCTACAATGAGCAGTTCTTC	CASSATTGRSYNEQFF
TRBV29-1	many	TRBD1	TRBJ2-5	TGCAGCGTTCTAGGGACAGGGGCAGGAGAGACCCAGTACTTC	CSVLGTGAGETQYF
TRBV5-1	few	.	TRBJ2-5	TGCGCCAGCAGCATGGAGGGCCCGAGAGAGACCCAGTACTTC	CASSMEGPRETQYF
TRBV9	few	TRBD1	TRBJ2-7	TGTGCCAGCAGCCTGGGACAGGGGGACTCCTACGAGCAGTACTTC	CASSLGQGDSYEQYF
TRBV4-3	many	TRBD2	TRBJ2-1	TGCGCCAGCAGCCACGGACTAGCGGGGGGGTACAATGAGCAGTTCTTC	CASSHGLAGGYNEQFF
TRBV11-2	few	.	TRBJ2-1	TGTGCCAGCAGCTTAGATTGGCTGACGGGGGTCAATGAGCAGTTCTTC	CASSLDWLTGVNEQFF
TRBV30	few	TRBD1	TRBJ2-1	TGTGCCTGGAGAGCCGGACAGGGGTTTAATGAGCAGTTCTTC	CAWRAGQGFNEQFF
TRBV6-1	few	.	TRBJ2-4	TGTGCCAGCAGTGCGGGGTCCGTTAGAGACATTCAGTACTTC	CASSAGSVRDIQYF
TRBV7-9	few	.	TRBJ2-7	TGTGCCAGCAGCTTAAAGGGGCACTACGAGCAGTACTTC	CASSLKGHYEQYF
TRBV11-2	.	TRBD1	TRBJ1-1	TGTGCCAGCAGCACCGACAGGGCGCTTGAAGCTTTCTTT	CASSTDRALEAFF
TRBV27	few	.	TRBJ2-1	TGTGCCAGCAGTTTATTTGTGAGTAGCTCCTACAATGAGCAGTTCTTC	CASSLFVSSSYNEQFF
TRBV19	.	.	TRBJ2-5	TGTGCCAGTCAACCGGCTGCGGGGGCTGGAGAGACCCAGTACTTC	CASQPAAGAGETQYF
TRBV7-2	few	.	TRBJ1-6	TGTGCCAGCAGGTCGGACGGGGTACTTCTCCACTTT	CASRSDGVLLHF
TRBV20-1	many	.	TRBJ2-7	TGCAGTGCTAGAATCCCGTCCTACGAGCAGTACTTC	CSARIPSYEQYF
TRBV2	few	.	TRBJ2-1	TGTGCCAGCAAAGGGGGGGGAGGGTACCATGAGCAGTTCTTC	CASKGGGGYHEQFF
TRBV7-9	many	.	TRBJ2-1	TGTGCCAGCAGTAGGAAGGCGGCGATCTCCTACAATGAGCAGTTCTTC	CASSRKAAISYNEQFF
TRBV7-9	.	.	TRBJ2-5	TGTGCCAGCAGCCCCAACCCCGGGTCCCGAGAGACCCAGTACTTC	CASSPNPGSRETQYF
TRBV4-3	.	.	TRBJ2-7	TGCGCCAGCAGCCAAGATATTAATACAGTGAGAGTCCACGAGCAGTACTTC	CASSQDINTVRVHEQYF
TRBV7-2	few	.	TRBJ1-2	TGTGCCAGCAGCTTAAGCATAAACTATGGCTACACCTTC	CASSLSINYGYTF
TRBV7-3	.	TRBD2	TRBJ2-1	TGTGCCAGCAGCTTAGGGGGAGCGGGAGTAACTGAGCAGTTCTTC	CASSLGGAGVTEQFF
TRBV10-3	many	.	TRBJ2-5	TGTGCCATCAGTGAGATGCAAGAGACCCAGTACTTC	CAISEMQETQYF
TRBV12-3/TRBV12-4	many	.	TRBJ2-1	TGTGCCAGCAGTTTGAGCAGTTTAATAGGCTTC	CASSLSSLIGF